The clone carrying this TCR beta chain was counted a single time. Antigen specificity is unknown. The data derive from a study of cytotoxic CD8 clonotypes in ibrutinib-treated CLL. Study details: Response sampling took place at median 12 months of treatment, range 6 to 36.

This CDR3 spans 13 amino acids. Trimming removed 4 bases at V and 5 bases at J, with 10 bases between. Germline CDR1 SGHDT, CDR2 YYEEEE. The study, taken as a whole, reports: At baseline, clonality was higher than in age-matched healthy donors and correlated with CD8+ counts. Whereas clonality rose at ibrutinib response, it declined toward baseline at progression. Patients with sustained remission and those progressing were sampled at differing times.

Repertoires were generated with immunoSEQ multiplex PCR, while TCRdb's copy carries only in-frame clones and drops some. The sample yields about 200,000 clones, more than 65% seen once. This specimen consisted of PBMCs, obtained after 12 months of ibrutinib treatment. The chain carries TRBV5-6 and TRBJ1-5, with D hard to call. This clonotype originated in a human donor with chronic lymphocytic leukemia. The CDR3 reads CASSTPGDQPQHF. The CDR3 region has the DNA TGTGCCAGCAGCACTCCCGGGGATCAGCCCCAGCATTTT. Full variable domain (rest looked up from reference TRBV5-6 and TRBJ1-5): DAGVTQSPTHLIKTRGQQVTLRCSPKSGHDTVSWYQQALGQGPQFIFQYYEEEERQRGNFPDRFSGHQFPNYSSELNVNALLLGDSALYLCASSTPGDQPQHFGDGTRLSIL.